A single sample gave rise to the 13 T cell receptor beta chains below, sequenced in a study of response to subunit inactivated influenza vaccine (dated by TCRdb to the late 2010s). Libraries were built with RT-PCR. Data came from an Illumina HiSeq 2500. TCRdb handled the public reads itself, with Q25 trimming in fastp and clone calling in MiXCR, and kept productive beta chains. Entries that share a CDR3 protein sequence are merged under the most common genes and DNA. Here the sample has about 500,000 distinct CDR3 sequences; approximately 15% occur a single time. Of the sample, approximately 3% is held by the ten largest clones. The material was CD4+ T cells sorted from PBMCs, obtained less than 25 months after vaccination. All receptors come from a man between 50 and 70 years old who received an inactivated influenza vaccine. Donor details come from another sample of the same person, matched by shared clones.

The chain combines TRBV5-8 with TRBJ1-4; tentative D call: TRBD1 (5 bases). The CDR3 spans 15 residues. CDR1 and CDR2 from the germline V gene are SGHTS and YDEGEE. V lost 3 bases and J lost 8, with 17 bases in between. The CDR3 nucleotides read TGTGCCAGCAGCTCGCCTCTAGGGCGGGGGGAAAAACTGTTTTTT. This translates into CASSSPLGRGEKLFF.

This clonotype has only one observation. The CDR3 spells CASSFRSGLSSGANVLTF. The CDR3, as DNA: TGTGCCAGCAGCTTCCGTTCAGGGTTGTCGTCTGGGGCCAACGTCCTGACTTTC. V usage is TRBV9 and J usage is TRBJ2-6; a weak D match, TRBD1 (5 bases). Germline V gives CDR1 SGDLS, CDR2 YYNGEE. The CDR3 extends over 18 amino acids. V was shortened by 4 bases and J by 1 base, with 18 bases between the two germline ends.

The sample holds a few counts of this clonotype. This chain links TRBV20-1 with TRBJ2-1; the D is unclear. Trimming cost V 3 bases and J 4 bases, with 13 bases left between them. The CDR3 extends over 14 amino acids. Germline CDR1 reads DFQATT; CDR2 reads SNEGSKA (reference sequence). This CDR3 is CSASLGTTYNEQFF. CDR3 nucleotide sequence: TGCAGTGCTAGCTTAGGCACAACTTACAATGAGCAGTTCTTC.

The chain employs TRBV2 and TRBJ2-1; TRBD2 matches 7 bases. This CDR3 region has 15 residues. Germline V gene sequence: CDR1 SNHLY, CDR2 FYNNEI. The J segment lost 2 bases and the V segment lost 7 bases, leaving 8 bases of the junction unmatched. CDR3 sequence: CASKQTGGAYNEQFF. CDR3 DNA: TGTGCCAGCAAGCAGACGGGAGGAGCCTACAATGAGCAGTTCTTC.

In its sample, this clonotype was seen a few times. The V and J genes are TRBV6-2 or TRBV6-3 and TRBJ1-5, with TRBD1 identical over 9 bases. Germline CDR1 MNHEY, CDR2 SVGEGT. The V gene end was trimmed by 0 bases and the J gene end by 1 base; junction bases not matched to a gene: 7. CDR3 length: 18 amino acids. The CDR3 reads CASSYSSNRGLSNQPQHF. For the CDR3, the DNA is TGTGCCAGCAGTTACTCCAGTAACAGGGGGCTGAGCAATCAGCCCCAGCATTTT.

This clonotype was seen only a few times. This chain joins TRBV15 and TRBJ2-3; TRBD1 matches at 9 bases. CDR3 length: 16 residues. In germline, CDR1 is LNHNV, CDR2 YYDKDF (reference sequence). The trim removed 5 bases at V and 0 bases at J, leaving 6 bases unmatched. CDR3: CATSARDRDSTDTQYF. DNA for the CDR3: TGTGCCACCAGCGCCCGGGACAGGGATAGCACAGATACGCAGTATTTT.

There are a few counts of this clonotype. This chain joins TRBV10-3 and TRBJ1-1; the D gene is possibly TRBD1 (5 bases). This CDR3 is 14 amino acids long. The V and J ends lost 10 bases and 1 base respectively, with 16 bases between them. In germline, CDR1 is ENHRY, CDR2 SYGVKD. The CDR3 nucleotides are TGTGCCACCTTGCGTGGGGCTGGGAACACTGAAGCTTTCTTT. The encoded protein is CATLRGAGNTEAFF.

The sample holds many counts of this clonotype. This CDR3 reads CASSLKASRIDSTDTQYF. In nucleotides, the CDR3 is TGTGCCAGCAGTTTAAAGGCCAGTCGGATAGATAGCACAGATACGCAGTATTTT. This sequence joins TRBV28 and TRBJ2-3, with D uncertain. V lost 2 bases to trimming and J lost 0 bases, with 18 bases between them. This CDR3 has 18 residues. Germline CDR1 MDHEN, CDR2 SYDVKM.

Ten or more counts support this clonotype. The chain has TRBV29-1 and TRBJ1-5; D unresolved. This CDR3 is 14 amino acids long. Germline CDR1 is SQVTM and CDR2 is ANQGSEA. V was pared by 6 bases and J by 2 bases, with 14 bases between. The CDR3: CSVTDGPGNQPQHF. The DNA of the CDR3 is TGCAGCGTCACAGATGGTCCGGGCAATCAGCCCCAGCATTTT. Variable domain in full (rest from reference TRBV29-1 and TRBJ1-5): SAVISQKPSRDICQRGTSLTIQCQVDSQVTMMFWYRQQPGQSLTLIATANQGSEATYESGFVIDKFPISRPNLTFSTLTVSNMSPEDSSIYLCSVTDGPGNQPQHFGDGTRLSIL.

Only a few counts were recorded for this clonotype. The V and J genes are TRBV4-3 and TRBJ2-5; 7 bases agree with TRBD2. Per the germline V gene, CDR1 is LGHNA and CDR2 is YSLEER. The CDR3 has 16 amino acids. V shed 0 bases and J 2 bases; nucleotides not matched to a gene: 6. The CDR3 loop is CASSQDYQGGQETQYF. In DNA form, the CDR3 reads TGCGCCAGCAGCCAAGATTATCAGGGAGGGCAAGAGACCCAGTACTTC.

A note on this clonotype: This may come from a read error, since a much larger clone is one base off. The V call is TRBV11-2, the J call TRBJ2-3; 7 bases match TRBD2. Germline assignment: CDR1 SGHAT and CDR2 FQNNGV. The CDR3 covers 13 residues. The ends lost 3 bases at V and 4 bases at J; junction bases unmatched: 1. CDR3 sequence reads: CASSFTSADTQYF. In nucleotides, the CDR3 is TGTGCCAGCAGCTTTACTAGCGCAGATACGCAGTATTTT.

The chain carries TRBV29-1 and TRBJ1-1, with unresolved D. This CDR3 is built from 12 residues. Trimming removed 4 bases from V and 3 bases from J, with 9 bases in between. Germline assignment: CDR1 SQVTM and CDR2 ANQGSEA. The CDR3 protein is CSVVLMDTEAFF. CDR3 DNA sequence: TGCAGCGTTGTATTAATGGACACTGAAGCTTTCTTT.

Only a few counts were recorded for this clonotype. The chain recombines TRBV2 with TRBJ2-1; 7 bases are shared with TRBD1. This CDR3 spans 14 amino acids. Trimming at V came to 3 bases and at J to 7 bases, leaving 6 bases not matched to a gene. Germline lookup yields CDR1 SNHLY and CDR2 FYNNEI. The CDR3 is CASSDWDRRNEQFF. The CDR3 DNA reads as TGTGCCAGCAGTGACTGGGACAGAAGAAATGAGCAGTTCTTC.